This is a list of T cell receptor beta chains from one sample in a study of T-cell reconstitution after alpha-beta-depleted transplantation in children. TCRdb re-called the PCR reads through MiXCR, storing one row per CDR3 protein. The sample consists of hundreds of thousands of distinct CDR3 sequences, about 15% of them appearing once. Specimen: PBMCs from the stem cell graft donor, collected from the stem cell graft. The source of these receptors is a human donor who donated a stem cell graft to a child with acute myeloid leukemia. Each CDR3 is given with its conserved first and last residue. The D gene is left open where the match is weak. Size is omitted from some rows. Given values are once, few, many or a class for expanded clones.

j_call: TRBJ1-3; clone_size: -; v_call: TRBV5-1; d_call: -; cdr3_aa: CASSLGTAGLSGNTIYF; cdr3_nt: TGCGCCAGCAGCTTGGGGACAGCGGGCCTCTCTGGAAACACCATATATTTT
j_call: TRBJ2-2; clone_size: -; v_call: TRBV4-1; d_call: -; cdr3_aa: CASSQDPLGHLSGELFF; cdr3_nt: TGCGCCAGCAGCCAAGACCCCCTTGGCCACCTAAGCGGGGAGCTGTTTTTT
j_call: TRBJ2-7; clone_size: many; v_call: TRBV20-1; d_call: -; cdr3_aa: CSADSQFSYEQYF; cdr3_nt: TGCAGTGCGGACAGTCAGTTCTCCTACGAGCAGTACTTC
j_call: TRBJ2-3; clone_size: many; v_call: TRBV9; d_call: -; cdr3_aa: CASSLDRDPTQYF; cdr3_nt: TGTGCCAGCAGTCTTGACCGGGACCCTACGCAGTATTTT
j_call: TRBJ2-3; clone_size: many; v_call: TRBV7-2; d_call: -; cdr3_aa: CASSPGISPDTQYF; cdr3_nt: TGTGCCAGCAGTCCTGGAATTAGCCCAGATACGCAGTATTTT
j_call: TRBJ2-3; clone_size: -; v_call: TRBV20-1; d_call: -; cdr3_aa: CSAREAGLSTDTQYF; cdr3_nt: TGCAGTGCTAGAGAGGCTGGTTTAAGCACAGATACGCAGTATTTT
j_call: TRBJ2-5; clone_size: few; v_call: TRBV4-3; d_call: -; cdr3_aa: CASSQTPAGALETQYF; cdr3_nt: TGCGCCAGCAGCCAGACCCCTGCGGGGGCCTTAGAGACCCAGTACTTC
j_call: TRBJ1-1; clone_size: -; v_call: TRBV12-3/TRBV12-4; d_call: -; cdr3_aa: CASSFAVNTEAFF; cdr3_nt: TGTGCCAGCAGTTTCGCTGTGAACACTGAAGCTTTCTTT
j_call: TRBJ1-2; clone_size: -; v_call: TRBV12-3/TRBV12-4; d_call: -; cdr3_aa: CASSLDWGVNYGYTF; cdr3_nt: TGTGCCAGCAGTTTAGACTGGGGTGTGAACTATGGCTACACCTTC
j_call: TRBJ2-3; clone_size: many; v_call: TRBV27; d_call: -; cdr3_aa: CASSQSGGSGTDTQYF; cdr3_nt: TGTGCCAGCAGTCAGTCAGGGGGGTCAGGCACAGATACGCAGTATTTT
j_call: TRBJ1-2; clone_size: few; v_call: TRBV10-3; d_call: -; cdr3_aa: CAISESRTDLRGVSNGYTF; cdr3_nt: TGTGCCATCAGTGAGTCCCGGACTGATCTGAGGGGCGTTTCGAATGGCTACACCTTC
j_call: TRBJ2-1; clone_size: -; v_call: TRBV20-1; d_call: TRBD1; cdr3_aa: CCAKTGGLYPVYNEQFF; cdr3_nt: TGCTGTGCTAAAACAGGGGGCCTATACCCTGTCTACAATGAGCAGTTCTTC
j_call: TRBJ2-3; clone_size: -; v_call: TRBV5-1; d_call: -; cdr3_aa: CASSLVSVDVDTQYF; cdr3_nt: TGCGCCAGCAGCTTGGTCTCCGTCGACGTTGATACGCAGTATTTT
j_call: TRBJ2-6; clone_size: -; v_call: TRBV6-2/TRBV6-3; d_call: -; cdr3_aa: CASSYRAGANVLTF; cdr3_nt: TGTGCCAGCAGTTACAGGGCTGGGGCCAACGTCCTGACTTTC
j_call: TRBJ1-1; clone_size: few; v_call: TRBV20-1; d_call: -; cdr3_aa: CSARGNQMNTEAFF; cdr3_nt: TGCAGTGCTAGAGGGAATCAGATGAACACTGAAGCTTTCTTT
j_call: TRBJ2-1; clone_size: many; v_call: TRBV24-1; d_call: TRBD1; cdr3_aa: CATSDYRGWNEQFF; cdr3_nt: TGTGCCACCAGTGATTACAGGGGGTGGAATGAGCAGTTCTTC
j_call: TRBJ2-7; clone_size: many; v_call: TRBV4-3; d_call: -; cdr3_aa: CASSQEWAGAYEQYF; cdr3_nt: TGCGCCAGCAGCCAAGAATGGGCTGGCGCCTACGAGCAGTACTTC
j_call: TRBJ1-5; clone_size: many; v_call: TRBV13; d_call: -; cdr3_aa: CASSLGGGRRGNQPQHF; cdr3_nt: TGTGCCAGCAGCTTAGGTGGGGGGCGGAGGGGCAATCAGCCCCAGCATTTT
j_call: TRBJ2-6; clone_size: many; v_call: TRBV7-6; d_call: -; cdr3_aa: CASSLRDASSGANVLTF; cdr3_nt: TGTGCCAGCAGCTTACGAGACGCTAGCTCTGGGGCCAACGTCCTGACTTTC
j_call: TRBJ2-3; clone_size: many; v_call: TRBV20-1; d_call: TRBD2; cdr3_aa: CSVDSGSTDTQYF; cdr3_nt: TGCAGTGTGGATAGCGGGAGCACAGATACGCAGTATTTT
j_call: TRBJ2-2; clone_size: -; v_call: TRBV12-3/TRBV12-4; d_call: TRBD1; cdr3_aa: CASTGTGGTGELFF; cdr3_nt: TGTGCCAGCACCGGGACAGGGGGAACCGGGGAGCTGTTTTTT
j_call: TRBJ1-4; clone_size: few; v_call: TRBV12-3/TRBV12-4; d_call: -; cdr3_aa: CASSFDGRSNEKLFF; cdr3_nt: TGTGCCAGCAGTTTTGACGGGAGGTCTAATGAAAAACTGTTTTTT
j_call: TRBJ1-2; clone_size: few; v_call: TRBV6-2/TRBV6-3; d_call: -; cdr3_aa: CASSYSKAGGYTF; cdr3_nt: TGTGCCAGCAGTTACTCGAAGGCGGGCGGCTACACCTTC
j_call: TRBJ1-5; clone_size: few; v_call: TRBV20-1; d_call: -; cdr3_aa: CSARDPYSGVQPQHF; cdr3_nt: TGCAGTGCTAGAGATCCTTACAGTGGGGTCCAGCCCCAGCATTTT
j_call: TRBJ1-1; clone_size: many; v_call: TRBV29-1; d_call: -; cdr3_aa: CSVGPLNTEAFF; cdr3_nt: TGCAGCGTTGGACCGTTGAACACTGAAGCTTTCTTT
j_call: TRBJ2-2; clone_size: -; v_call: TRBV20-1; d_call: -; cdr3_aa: CSARDLKAANTGELFF; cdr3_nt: TGCAGTGCTAGAGATCTTAAGGCCGCGAACACCGGGGAGCTGTTTTTT
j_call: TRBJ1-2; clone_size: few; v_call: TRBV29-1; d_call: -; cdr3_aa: CSAGPGLADYGYTF; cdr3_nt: TGCAGCGCCGGTCCGGGCCTTGCGGACTATGGCTACACCTTC
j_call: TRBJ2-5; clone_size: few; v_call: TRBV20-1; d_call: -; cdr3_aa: CSARDRQLHQETQYF; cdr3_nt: TGCAGTGCTAGAGACCGACAGCTCCACCAAGAGACCCAGTACTTC
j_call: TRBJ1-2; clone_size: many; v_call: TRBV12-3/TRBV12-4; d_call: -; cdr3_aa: CASSLREDYGYTF; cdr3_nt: TGTGCCAGCAGTTTAAGGGAGGACTATGGCTACACCTTC
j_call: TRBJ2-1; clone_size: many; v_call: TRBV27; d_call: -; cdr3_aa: CASSLWGEGLNNEQFF; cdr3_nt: TGTGCCAGCAGTTTATGGGGAGAAGGATTGAACAATGAGCAGTTCTTC
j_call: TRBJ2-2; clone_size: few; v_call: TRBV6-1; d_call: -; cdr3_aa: CASAWQGHTGELFF; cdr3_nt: TGTGCCAGCGCCTGGCAGGGTCACACCGGGGAGCTGTTTTTT
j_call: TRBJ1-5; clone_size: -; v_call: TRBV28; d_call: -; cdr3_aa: CASTLSDQPQHF; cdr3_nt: TGTGCCAGCACACTGTCGGATCAGCCCCAGCATTTT
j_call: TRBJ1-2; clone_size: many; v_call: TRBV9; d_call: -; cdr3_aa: CASSVVEASHGYTF; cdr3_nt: TGTGCCAGCAGCGTAGTCGAAGCCTCCCATGGCTACACCTTC
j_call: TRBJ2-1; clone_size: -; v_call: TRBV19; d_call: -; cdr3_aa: CASSISGGISYNEQFF; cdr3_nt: TGTGCCAGTAGTATCTCCGGCGGGATCTCCTACAATGAGCAGTTCTTC
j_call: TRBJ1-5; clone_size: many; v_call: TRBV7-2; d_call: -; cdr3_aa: CASSLAGVVGQPQHF; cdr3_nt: TGTGCCAGCAGCTTAGCCGGGGTAGTGGGCCAGCCCCAGCATTTT
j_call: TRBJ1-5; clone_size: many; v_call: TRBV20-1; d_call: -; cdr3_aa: CSAREGGADQPQHF; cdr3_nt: TGCAGTGCTAGAGAGGGGGGGGCCGATCAGCCCCAGCATTTT
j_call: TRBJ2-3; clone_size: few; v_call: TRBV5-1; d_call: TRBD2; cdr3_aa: CASSFTSGGRTSTDTQYF; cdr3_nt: TGCGCCAGCAGCTTTACTAGCGGGGGGAGAACTAGCACAGATACGCAGTATTTT
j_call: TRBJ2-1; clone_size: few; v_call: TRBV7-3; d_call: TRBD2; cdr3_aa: CASSLGLGRNYQQFF; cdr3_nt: TGTGCCAGCAGCTTGGGACTAGGGAGGAATTACCAGCAGTTCTTC
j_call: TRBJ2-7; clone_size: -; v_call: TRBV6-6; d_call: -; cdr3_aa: CASTRFSYEQYF; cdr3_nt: TGTGCCAGCACGCGATTCTCCTACGAGCAGTACTTC
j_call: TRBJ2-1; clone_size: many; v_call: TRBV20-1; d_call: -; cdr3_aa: CSARERPYNEQFF; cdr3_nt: TGCAGTGCTAGAGAGCGACCATACAATGAGCAGTTCTTC
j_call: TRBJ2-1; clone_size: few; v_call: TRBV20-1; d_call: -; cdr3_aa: CSARDPSGIEQFF; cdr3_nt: TGCAGTGCTAGAGATCCCTCAGGGATTGAGCAGTTCTTC
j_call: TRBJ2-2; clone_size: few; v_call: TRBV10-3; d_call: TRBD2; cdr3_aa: CAISFVAGGQNTGELFF; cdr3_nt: TGTGCCATCAGTTTTGTGGCGGGGGGACAGAACACCGGGGAGCTGTTTTTT
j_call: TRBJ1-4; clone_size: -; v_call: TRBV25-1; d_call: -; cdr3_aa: CASSEGNRAVEKLFF; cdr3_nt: TGTGCCAGCAGTGAAGGAAACAGGGCCGTCGAAAAACTGTTTTTT
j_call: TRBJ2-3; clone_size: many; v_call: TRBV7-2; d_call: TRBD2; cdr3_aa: CASSRAGRGTDTQYF; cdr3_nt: TGTGCCAGCAGCCGAGCGGGGCGGGGCACAGATACGCAGTATTTT
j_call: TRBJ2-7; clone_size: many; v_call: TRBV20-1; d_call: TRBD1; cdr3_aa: CSAYSGQVEVYEQYF; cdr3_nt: TGCAGTGCGTACTCGGGACAGGTAGAGGTCTACGAGCAGTACTTC